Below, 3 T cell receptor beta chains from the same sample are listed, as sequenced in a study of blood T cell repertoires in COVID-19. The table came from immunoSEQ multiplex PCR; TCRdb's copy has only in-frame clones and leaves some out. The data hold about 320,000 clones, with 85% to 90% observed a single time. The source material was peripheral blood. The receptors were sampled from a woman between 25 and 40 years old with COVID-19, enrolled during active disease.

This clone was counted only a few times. CDR3 protein: CASSFTGGAGNTIYF. As DNA, the CDR3 is TGTGCCAGCAGCTTTACAGGGGGCGCCGGAAACACCATATATTTT. This chain uses TRBV7-9 with TRBJ1-3; TRBD1 aligns across 9 bases. The V gene's germline CDR1 is SEHNR and CDR2 FQNEAQ (reference sequence). The junction had 4 bases not matched to a gene; V was cut back by 3 bases and J by 4 bases. This CDR3 comprises 15 residues.

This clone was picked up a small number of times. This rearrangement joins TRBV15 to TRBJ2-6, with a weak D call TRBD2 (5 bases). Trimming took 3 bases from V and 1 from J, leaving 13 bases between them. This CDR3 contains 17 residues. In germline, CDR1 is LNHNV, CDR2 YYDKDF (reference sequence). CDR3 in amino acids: CATSRAEGMSGANVLTF. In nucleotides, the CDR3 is TGTGCCACCAGCAGGGCTGAGGGAATGTCTGGGGCCAACGTCCTGACTTTC.

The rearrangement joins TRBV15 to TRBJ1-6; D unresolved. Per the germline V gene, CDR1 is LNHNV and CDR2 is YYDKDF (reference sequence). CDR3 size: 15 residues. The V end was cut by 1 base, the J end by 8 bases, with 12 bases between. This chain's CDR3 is CATSRVREPDSPLHF. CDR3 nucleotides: TGTGCCACCAGCAGAGTTAGGGAGCCAGATTCACCCCTCCACTTT. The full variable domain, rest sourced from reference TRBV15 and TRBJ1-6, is DAMVIQNPRYQVTQFGKPVTLSCSQTLNHNVMYWYQQKSSQAPKLLFHYYDKDFNNEADTPDNFQSRRPNTSFCFLDIRSPGLGDTAMYLCATSRVREPDSPLHFGNGTRLTVT.